This entry lists 20 T cell receptor beta chains sequenced from one sample in a study of CD8 T cells in ankylosing spondylitis. One entry per CDR3 protein, called by TCRdb with MiXCR from the 5' RACE reads. The table lists around 250,000 distinct CDR3 sequences, roughly a tenth of them singletons. Sequencing was carried out using blood, either unsorted or a sorted T cell fraction (not recorded which). These receptor sequences come from a male donor with ankylosing spondylitis or in good health (not recorded which).

This clonotype was observed at least ten times. The chain uses TRBV2 and TRBJ2-2; perhaps TRBD1 as D (6 bases). CDR3 length equals 16 residues. Germline V gene sequence: CDR1 SNHLY, CDR2 FYNNEI. V lost 6 bases and J 2 bases, leaving 16 bases between the germline ends. This CDR3 reads CASRGTFGHNTGELFF. For the CDR3, the DNA is TGTGCCAGCAGAGGGACATTCGGGCACAACACCGGGGAGCTGTTTTTT.

The V call is TRBV20-1, the J call TRBJ1-2, with no clear D. The CDR3 length is 14 residues. Trimming took off 3 bases at V and 0 bases at J, with 11 bases between the two ends. Germline assignment: CDR1 DFQATT and CDR2 SNEGSKA (reference sequence). The CDR3 region is CSASSRFSNYGYTF. CDR3 bases: TGCAGTGCTAGTTCCAGGTTTTCTAACTATGGCTACACCTTC.

In this sample, this clonotype turned up many times. The chain joins TRBV20-1 to TRBJ1-1, with D perhaps TRBD1 (5 bases). Germline V gives CDR1 DFQATT, CDR2 SNEGSKA (reference sequence). The CDR3 covers 14 residues. The V end was cut by 3 bases, the J end by 6 bases, with 17 bases between. Here the CDR3 DNA reads TGCAGTGCTAGGGCGGGGGGTTTTATCGCTGAAGCTTTCTTT. As protein: CSARAGGFIAEAFF.

This clonotype was found a few times. The J gene is TRBJ2-3, the V gene TRBV11-2, with 9 bases aligning to TRBD1. The CDR3 runs 16 residues. The V and J ends lost 1 base and 2 bases, in that order; junction bases with no gene match: 4. Looked up from germline, CDR1 is SGHAT and CDR2 is FQNNGV. CDR3 DNA sequence: TGTGCCAGCAGCTTAGGGACAGGGGTTAACACAGATACGCAGTATTTT. It yields the protein CASSLGTGVNTDTQYF.

This clonotype was seen only a few times. The chain joins TRBV16 to TRBJ2-4, with D perhaps given as TRBD1 or TRBD2 (6 bases each). The germline CDR1 and CDR2 sequences are KGHSY and FQNENV. V was cut by 0 bases and J by 5 bases, with 8 bases left in between. The CDR3 is made up of 14 amino acids. DNA of the CDR3: TGTGCCAGCAGCCAATCAAGGGGGGAAAACATTCAGTACTTC. Amino acids: CASSQSRGENIQYF.

Remarks on this clonotype: The junction departs from the called germline gene at one end, perhaps through a read error. The chain recombines TRBV20-1 with TRBJ2-3, with 11 bases fitting TRBD2. The CDR3 totals 17 residues. CDR1 is DFQATT and CDR2 is SNEGSKA in the germline V gene (reference sequence). The CDR3 nucleotides are TGCTGTGCTAGCTCTACTAGCGGGAGTGTTTTGACAGATACGCAGTATTTT. It is translated as CCASSTSGSVLTDTQYF.

This clonotype has a count of ten or more. The chain couples TRBV7-2 to TRBJ1-2; a weak D match, TRBD1 (5 bases). Germline-derived CDR1 and CDR2 are SGHTA and FQGNSA. The V end was cut by 3 bases, the J end by 2 bases, with 10 bases between. This CDR3 contains 14 residues. CDR3 residues: CASSFTGQNYGYTF. The CDR3 DNA sequence: TGTGCCAGCAGCTTCACGGGGCAGAACTATGGCTACACCTTC.

This clonotype was counted between two and nine times. The CDR3 protein is CASSAGTDNSPLHF. CDR3 bases: TGTGCCAGCAGCGCCGGGACAGATAATTCACCCCTCCACTTT. The chain links TRBV7-9 to TRBJ1-6, with 7 bases aligning to TRBD1. CDR3 size: 14 residues. With V trimmed by 5 bases and J by 5 bases, 3 bases remained unmatched. CDR1 and CDR2 from the germline V gene are SEHNR and FQNEAQ (reference sequence).

This clonotype appeared many times. The V gene is TRBV11-2, the J gene TRBJ2-5, with 8 bases aligning to TRBD2. With 4 bases clipped from V and 1 base from J, the junction kept 8 bases outside the gene matches. The germline V gene has CDR1 SGHAT and CDR2 FQNNGV. CDR3 length: 16 residues. CDR3 residues: CASSYIPREVQETQYF. CDR3 nucleotides: TGTGCCAGCAGCTACATTCCGCGGGAGGTCCAAGAGACCCAGTACTTC. Drawing the rest from reference TRBV11-2 and TRBJ2-5, the complete variable domain is EAGVAQSPRYKIIEKRQSVAFWCNPISGHATLYWYQQILGQGPKLLIQFQNNGVVDDSQLPKDRFSAERLKGVDSTLKIQPAKLEDSAVYLCASSYIPREVQETQYFGPGTRLLVL.

Many counts were recorded for this clonotype. The rearrangement joins TRBV5-1 to TRBJ2-2, with D possibly being TRBD1 (6 bases). V gave up 4 bases and J gave up 7 bases, with 11 bases separating them. The germline CDR1 and CDR2 sequences are SGHRS and YFSETQ. CDR3 length equals 13 residues. The CDR3 DNA sequence: TGCGCCAGCAGCCCCCGGACAGACGGGGAGCTGTTTTTT. Protein product: CASSPRTDGELFF. Variable domain in full (rest from reference TRBV5-1 and TRBJ2-2): KAGVTQTPRYLIKTRGQQVTLSCSPISGHRSVSWYQQTPGQGLQFLFEYFSETQRNKGNFPGRFSGRQFSNSRSEMNVSTLELGDSALYLCASSPRTDGELFFGEGSRLTVL.

This clonotype was observed a handful of times. V is TRBV2 and J is TRBJ2-4; no clear D. V was clipped by 6 bases and J by 12 bases, with 27 bases between them. CDR3 length: 16 amino acids. Germline CDR1 is SNHLY and CDR2 is FYNNEI. The CDR3 DNA reads TGTGCCAGCAGGCCCGTGTTTCGTAATGGATCCCACAATCAGTACTTC. Translation gives CASRPVFRNGSHNQYF.

The sample holds many counts of this clonotype. The chain carries TRBV5-1 and TRBJ2-3; D tentatively reads TRBD1 or TRBD2 (5 bases each). Trimming took off 0 bases at V and 4 bases at J, with 12 bases between the two ends. Germline V gives CDR1 SGHRS, CDR2 YFSETQ. The CDR3 runs 15 residues. The CDR3 nucleotides are TGCGCCAGCAGCTTGGGGGGGATCTCGGCAGATACGCAGTATTTT. The encoded protein is CASSLGGISADTQYF. The whole variable domain, filled in from reference TRBV5-1 and TRBJ2-3, reads KAGVTQTPRYLIKTRGQQVTLSCSPISGHRSVSWYQQTPGQGLQFLFEYFSETQRNKGNFPGRFSGRQFSNSRSEMNVSTLELGDSALYLCASSLGGISADTQYFGPGTRLTVL.

This clonotype showed up just a few times. V usage is TRBV5-4 and J usage is TRBJ1-2; D gene ambiguous. In germline, CDR1 is SGHNT, CDR2 YYREEE (reference sequence). Trimming took off 0 bases at V and 7 bases at J, with 10 bases between the two ends. This CDR3 has 13 residues. The CDR3 sequence: CASSLVGFAGYTF. CDR3 bases: TGTGCCAGCAGCTTGGTGGGCTTCGCTGGCTACACCTTC.

The V call is TRBV3-1, the J call TRBJ2-3, with a weak D call TRBD2 (6 bases). The germline gives CDR1 LGHDT, CDR2 YNNKEL (reference sequence). CDR3 length: 16 amino acids. V gave up 5 bases and J gave up 1 base, with 16 bases separating them. Written as DNA, the CDR3 is TGTGCCAGCAGCGCTCGGGGGTCCTGGCGCACAGATACGCAGTATTTT. Protein product: CASSARGSWRTDTQYF.

The V and J genes are TRBV5-6 and TRBJ1-5; no clear D gene. V gave up 2 bases and J gave up 4 bases, with 10 bases separating them. Per the germline V gene, CDR1 is SGHDT and CDR2 is YYEEEE. CDR3 length: 14 amino acids. The CDR3: CASSFLGENQPQHF. CDR3 nucleotides: TGTGCCAGCAGCTTTTTGGGTGAGAATCAGCCCCAGCATTTT.

At least ten counts were recorded for this clonotype. The chain joins TRBV5-1 to TRBJ2-3; a possible D gene is TRBD1 (5 bases). Per the germline V gene, CDR1 is SGHRS and CDR2 is YFSETQ. The V end was cut by 6 bases, the J end by 1 base, with 9 bases between. The CDR3 has 13 residues. The CDR3 DNA sequence: TGCGCCAGCACCCTGACAGGCACAGATACGCAGTATTTT. Protein: CASTLTGTDTQYF.

This clonotype was detected ten times or more. The rearrangement joins TRBV5-1 to TRBJ1-6, with D possibly being TRBD1 (5 bases). The CDR3 runs 14 residues. V was pared by 0 bases and J by 9 bases, with 10 bases between. The germline gives CDR1 SGHRS, CDR2 YFSETQ. CDR3 sequence: CASSLGQRTSPLHF. The CDR3 DNA is TGCGCCAGCAGCTTGGGACAGAGAACTTCACCCCTCCACTTT.

This clonotype has ten or more counts. An end of the junction differs from the germline gene, which may be a read error. The rearrangement joins TRBV29-1 to TRBJ1-1; no clear D gene. Germline V lookup: CDR1 SQVTM, CDR2 ANQGSEA. The CDR3 loop spans 13 amino acids. The CDR3 loop reads CSAEAPGNTEAFF. The CDR3 DNA follows: TGCAGCGCTGAAGCCCCAGGCAACACTGAAGCTTTCTTT.

The table lists this clonotype with many counts. The chain has TRBV7-8 and TRBJ2-7, with 13 positions matching TRBD2. Germline CDR1 SGHVS, CDR2 FQNEAQ. This CDR3 is built from 16 residues. The trim removed 4 bases at V and 3 bases at J, leaving 6 bases unmatched. The CDR3 region is CASSSGTSGIYYEQYF. As DNA, the CDR3 is TGTGCCAGCAGCTCTGGGACTAGCGGGATTTACTACGAGCAGTACTTC.

The chain employs TRBV12-3 or TRBV12-4 and TRBJ2-5; 9 positions match TRBD2. V lost 6 bases to trimming and J lost 4 bases; unmatched junction nucleotides: 9. This CDR3 contains 15 residues. In DNA form, the CDR3 reads TGTGCCAGCAGCTTCGGGCGCGGGGGGGGAGAGACCCAGTACTTC. It specifies CASSFGRGGGETQYF.